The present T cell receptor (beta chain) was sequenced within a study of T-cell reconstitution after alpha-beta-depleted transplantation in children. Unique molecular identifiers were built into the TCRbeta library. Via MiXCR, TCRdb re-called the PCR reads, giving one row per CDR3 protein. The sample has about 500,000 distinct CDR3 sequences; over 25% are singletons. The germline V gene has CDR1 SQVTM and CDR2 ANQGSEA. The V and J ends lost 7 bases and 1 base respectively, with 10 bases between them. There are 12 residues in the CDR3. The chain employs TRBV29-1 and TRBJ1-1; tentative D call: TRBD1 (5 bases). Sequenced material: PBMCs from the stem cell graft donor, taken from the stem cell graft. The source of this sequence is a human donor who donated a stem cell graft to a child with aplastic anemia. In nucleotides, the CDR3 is TGCAGCGCATTGAGGGGGAACACTGAAGCTTTCTTT. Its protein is CSALRGNTEAFF.